What follows are 4 T cell receptor beta chains derived from one specimen sequenced in a study of blood T cell repertoires in COVID-19. The data were produced by immunoSEQ multiplex PCR, yet TCRdb's version contains in-frame clones alone and is incomplete. This sample has about 270,000 clones, with 75% to 95% found just once. The material sequenced was peripheral blood. These receptor sequences come from a person aged 18 to 35 with COVID-19, enrolled during active disease.

The chain joins TRBV7-2 to TRBJ2-7; maybe TRBD1 (5 bases). Trimming left V 0 bases short and J 2 bases short, with 8 bases between. Germline values: CDR1 SGHTA, CDR2 FQGNSA. This CDR3 comprises 14 residues. The CDR3 protein is CASSLAAGTYEQYF. Written as DNA, the CDR3 is TGTGCCAGCAGCTTAGCGGCAGGGACCTACGAGCAGTACTTC.

This rearrangement joins TRBV30 to TRBJ2-2; 13 bases are shared with TRBD2. The ends lost 3 bases at V and 7 bases at J; junction bases unmatched: 8. The CDR3 totals 16 residues. Germline V CDR1 and CDR2: GTSNPN, SVGIG (reference sequence). The CDR3 region is CAWSPRTSGSSGELFF. The CDR3 nucleotides are TGTGCCTGGAGCCCTCGGACTAGCGGGAGTAGCGGGGAGCTGTTTTTT.

This clone occurred once. The rearrangement joins TRBV7-2 to TRBJ2-1, with 11 bases aligning to TRBD2. J was trimmed by 5 bases and V by 3 bases; bases with no gene match: 6. The CDR3 consists of 16 residues. The V gene's germline CDR1 is SGHTA and CDR2 FQGNSA. CDR3 coding DNA: TGTGCCAGCAGCTTCCCACTAGCGGGAGTTAACAATGAGCAGTTCTTC. Protein sequence: CASSFPLAGVNNEQFF.

The V and J genes are TRBV5-1 and TRBJ1-1, with D possibly TRBD1 on 6 matching bases. This CDR3 is 15 amino acids long. The germline CDR1 and CDR2 sequences are SGHRS and YFSETQ. Deletions cut 5 bases from V and 4 bases from J, with 18 bases between. The CDR3 is CASSMGAGEGTEAFF. As DNA, the CDR3 is TGCGCCAGCAGTATGGGTGCAGGGGAAGGCACTGAAGCTTTCTTT.